Described below is a single T cell receptor beta chain sequence and its context. Its antigen is unknown. For the second PCR, which ran for about 6 to 12 cycles, a sample-barcoded 5' primer and a J-beta primer mix were used. Using its own MiXCR run on the 5' RACE reads, TCRdb lists one record per CDR3 protein. The sample contains approximately 760,000 distinct CDR3 sequences, around 25% of which appear only once. These data come from a study of blood T cells in healthy people across ages. Study-level findings and limits: Naive T cell percentage strongly correlated with TCR beta diversity.

V dropped 0 bases and J dropped 5; count of bases not matched to a gene: 8. The CDR3 contains 16 residues. From germline, CDR1 is SGHRS and CDR2 YFSETQ. Every participating donor contributed roughly 10 milliliters of peripheral blood through a draw. These data are also associated with another study on T cells of mothers and their children. From that second work: Every mother supplied over 9.5 million TCR beta CDR3 reads and every child some 2.7 million.

The chain recombines TRBV5-1 with TRBJ2-7; 10 nucleotides agree with TRBD2. This TCR was sampled from a boy between 10 and 17 years old in good health. Sequenced sample: blood. CDR3 loop: CASSLGLAGEGHEQYF. The CDR3 nucleotides read TGCGCCAGCAGCTTGGGGCTAGCGGGAGAAGGCCACGAGCAGTACTTC.